This T cell receptor beta chain emerged from a study of T-cell reconstitution after alpha-beta-depleted transplantation in children. Germline V gene data show CDR1 as SGHDT and CDR2 as YYEEEE. CDR3 length: 19 amino acids. V lost 4 bases and J 0 bases, leaving 23 bases between the germline ends. The sample holds many counts of this clonotype. Unique molecular identifiers were used in preparing the TCRbeta library. TCRdb ran MiXCR on the PCR reads and lists one entry per CDR3 protein. The table includes 670,000 or so distinct CDR3 sequences, 10% to 15% detected once. Sequencing was performed on PBMCs, taken before TCRalphabeta/CD19-depleted stem cell transplant. V gene TRBV5-6 combines with J gene TRBJ1-5; D is undetermined. The receptor was isolated from a girl between 2 and 10 years old with congenital amegakaryocytic thrombocytopenia, due to receive a stem cell transplant. CDR3 in amino acids: CASSSGPPRYSLSNQPQHF. Here the CDR3 DNA reads TGTGCCAGCAGCAGCGGTCCTCCGAGGTACTCCCTTAGCAATCAGCCCCAGCATTTT.